This T cell receptor (beta chain) comes out of a study of T cell changes during pregnancy in multiple sclerosis. TCRdb's table, derived via immunoSEQ multiplex PCR, lists solely in-frame clones and lacks some. The table shows about 100,000 clones, with over 80% occurring only once. This material consisted of peripheral blood, taken after pregnancy. The TCR comes from a female donor with multiple sclerosis, enrolled in a pregnancy study.

The CDR3 DNA reads as TGTGCCTGGAGAGGGGGGACAGGGGGCTATGGCTACACCTTC. Translating it yields CAWRGGTGGYGYTF. The V gene is TRBV30, the J gene TRBJ1-2; 11 bases are shared with TRBD1. With 3 bases clipped from V and 4 bases from J, the junction kept 4 bases outside the gene matches. Germline V gives CDR1 GTSNPN, CDR2 SVGIG (reference sequence). CDR3 size: 14 residues.